Below are 5 T cell receptor beta chains sequenced from a single sample in a study of beta chain features in type 1 diabetes. Isolated RNA was reverse transcribed in full, so expressed TCRB transcripts were sequenced. Here immunoSEQ multiplex PCR was the method, and the copy in TCRdb shows in-frame clones only, minus some. Of approximately 340,000 clones listed, roughly 16% are singletons. What was sequenced was naive CD4+ T cells from blood. These TCRs come from a young woman in good health.

Regarding this clone: This CDR3 is also generated by other DNA sequences in the sample. V is TRBV27 and J is TRBJ2-7; TRBD2 agrees at 10 bases. The germline CDR1 and CDR2 sequences are MNHEY and SMNVEV (reference sequence). This CDR3 has 14 amino acids. J gave up 0 bases and V 6 bases, and 2 bases lay outside the gene matches. The CDR3 bases are TGTGCCAGCAGCCTAGCGGGAGTCTCCTACGAGCAGTACTTC. Amino acid sequence: CASSLAGVSYEQYF.

This clone was detected a few times. J is TRBJ1-5 and V is TRBV4-1; D possibly corresponds to TRBD1 (6 bases). Germline V gene lookup returns CDR1 MGHRA and CDR2 YSYEKL. The V gene lost 4 bases and the J gene lost 6 bases, with 16 bases spanning the gap. This CDR3 comprises 15 residues. CDR3 amino acids: CASSRIQAGVQPQHF. The CDR3 coding sequence is TGCGCCAGCAGCCGAATCCAAGCAGGGGTTCAGCCCCAGCATTTT.

The rearrangement links TRBV9 to TRBJ2-2; a weak D match, TRBD2 (6 bases). The CDR3 length is 16 residues. Per the germline V gene, CDR1 is SGDLS and CDR2 is YYNGEE. V was clipped by 0 bases and J by 4 bases, with 13 bases between them. CDR3 loop: CASSVGGGSGTGELFF. CDR3 DNA: TGTGCCAGCAGCGTAGGCGGAGGGTCGGGCACCGGGGAGCTGTTTTTT.

V gene TRBV7-2 combines with J gene TRBJ2-2; D remains unclear. The CDR3 spans 16 residues. Germline V lookup: CDR1 SGHTA, CDR2 FQGNSA. Trimming pared 10 bases from V and 2 bases from J, leaving 20 bases between. In DNA, the CDR3 is TGTGCCACCCCGAGGATGGTACACCTAAACACCGGGGAGCTGTTTTTT. Amino acid sequence: CATPRMVHLNTGELFF. Filled out from reference TRBV7-2 and TRBJ2-2, the complete variable domain reads GAGVSQSPSNKVTEKGKDVELRCDPISGHTALYWYRQSLGQGLEFLIYFQGNSAPDKSGLPSDRFSAERTGGSVSTLTIQRTQQEDSAVYLCATPRMVHLNTGELFFGEGSRLTVL.

There are a few counts of this clone. This chain links TRBV18 with TRBJ2-2, with D possibly matching TRBD1 (6 bases). The V gene lost 1 base and the J gene lost 6 bases, with 12 bases spanning the gap. CDR1 and CDR2 from the germline V gene are KGHSH and LQKENI. This CDR3 contains 15 residues. The DNA for the CDR3 is TGTGCCAGCTCACCACTGTCAGGGGAGTCCGGGGAGCTGTTTTTT. Protein sequence: CASSPLSGESGELFF. Based on the CDR3 plus reference TRBV18 and TRBJ2-2, the full variable domain is NAGVMQNPRHLVRRRGQEARLRCSPMKGHSHVYWYRQLPEEGLKFMVYLQKENIIDESGMPKERFSAEFPKEGPSILRIQQVVRGDSAAYFCASSPLSGESGELFFGEGSRLTVL.